This T cell receptor (beta chain) was recorded in a study of shared clonotypes between healthy human individuals. Study-level findings and limits: What rarefaction showed was incomplete sorted-subset sequencing despite large depth.

Naive CD8 isolation took CD45RO-negative cells positively selected for CCR7 and excluded terminally differentiated effector memory CD45RA+ cells. On this clone itself: The antigen remains unidentified.

Measured with immunoSEQ multiplex PCR; TCRdb has only the in-frame clones, and not every one. The sample records 1.5 million to 2.5 million clones, roughly 94% being singletons. V was clipped by 2 bases and J by 0 bases; unmatched bases: 3. The germline V gene has CDR1 SEHNR and CDR2 FQNEAQ (reference sequence). This CDR3 region has 15 residues. The chain joins TRBV7-9 to TRBJ2-7; TRBD1 matches at 8 bases. This clonotype was sampled from a man between 18 and 35 years old in good health. Sequenced input: naive CD8+ T cells sorted from blood. CDR3 in DNA: TGTGCCAGCAGCTTACCGGGACAGGACTCCTACGAGCAGTACTTC. This encodes CASSLPGQDSYEQYF. The full variable domain, completed using reference TRBV7-9 and TRBJ2-7, is DTGVSQNPRHKITKRGQNVTFRCDPISEHNRLYWYRQTLGQGPEFLTYFQNEAQLEKSRLLSDRFSAERPKGSFSTLEIQRTEQGDSAMYLCASSLPGQDSYEQYFGPGTRLTVT.